This T cell receptor beta chain was sequenced for a study of a mutant IDH1 vaccine in newly diagnosed glioma. Study as a whole: Patients had received radiotherapy, temozolomide, or both previously, most receiving both. Study findings and constraints: The occurrence of vaccine-induced immune responses was seen in 90% to 95% of patients. Pseudoprogression appeared unlinked to shifts in leading peripheral T cell clonotypes.

Assay: immunoSEQ multiplex PCR; the TCRdb copy retains only in-frame clones and omits some. The table lists 65,000 to 70,000 clones, approximately 86% of them singletons. Germline CDR1 reads SGHKS; CDR2 reads YYEKEE (reference sequence). The CDR3 sequence is 14 residues long. The ends were cut back, 0 bases at V and 2 bases at J, with 9 bases in the middle. This sample's time point: baseline, week 1 (first vaccination visit). The treatment is: pre-vaccination baseline after standard-of-care therapy. New WHO grade 3 or 4 astrocytomas that were IDH1-mutant and ATRX-lost had been found in donors. A word on this clone: Its cognate antigen is unknown.

The sequenced sample was PBMCs, obtained from a glioma patient treated with radiotherapy, temozolomide or both. The clonotype was recovered from a man younger than 45 with glioma. This chain joins TRBV5-5 and TRBJ2-7; D is unresolved. The CDR3 sequence is CASSLAHATYEQYF. The CDR3 DNA reads as TGTGCCAGCAGCTTGGCCCATGCTACCTACGAGCAGTACTTC.